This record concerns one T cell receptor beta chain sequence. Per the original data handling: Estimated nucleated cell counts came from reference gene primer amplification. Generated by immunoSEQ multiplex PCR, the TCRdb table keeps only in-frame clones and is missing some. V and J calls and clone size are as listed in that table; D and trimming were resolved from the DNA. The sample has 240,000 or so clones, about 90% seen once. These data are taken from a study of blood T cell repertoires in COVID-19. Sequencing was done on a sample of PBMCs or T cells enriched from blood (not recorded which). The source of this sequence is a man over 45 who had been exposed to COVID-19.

The CDR3 loop reads CASSLVGGSDEKLFF. The CDR3 DNA is TGCGCCAGCAGCTTGGTTGGGGGCTCGGATGAAAAACTGTTTTTT. The chain couples TRBV5-1 to TRBJ1-4, with D tentatively TRBD1 (6 bases). This CDR3 is 15 amino acids long. Trimming shortened V by 0 bases and J by 6 bases, and 12 bases separated the two germline ends. From germline, CDR1 is SGHRS and CDR2 YFSETQ.